The T cell receptor (beta chain) under discussion was sequenced for a study of preoperative IRX-2 immunotherapy in early breast cancer. This clone came up a few times. The CDR3 is 15 amino acids. With V trimmed by 4 bases and J by 0 bases, 3 bases remained unmatched. Germline V gene lookup returns CDR1 SGHVS and CDR2 FNYEAQ. Regarding treatment: preoperative locoregional IRX-2 cytokine immunotherapy. Profiling relied on immunoSEQ multiplex PCR, and the TCRdb table lists in-frame clones only, not all of them. In the table there are around 40,000 clones, approximately 80% of which are singletons. This TCR derives from a human donor with breast cancer. The gene calls are TRBV7-6 and TRBJ2-1, with 7 nucleotides matching TRBD2. This specimen was tumor tissue, taken after IRX-2 immunotherapy. CDR3 sequence: CASSSLAGSYNEQFF. CDR3 coding DNA: TGTGCCAGCAGCTCCTTAGCGGGCTCCTACAATGAGCAGTTCTTC.